The following is a TCR beta chain sequence with its context. The data were taken from a study of beta chain features in type 1 diabetes. Since all of the isolated RNA was reverse transcribed, expressed TCRB transcripts were what got sequenced. Only in-frame clones appear in the TCRdb table, and some are missing; sequencing was by immunoSEQ multiplex PCR. The table lists 450,000 to 550,000 clones, roughly 30% of them singletons, with almost 0.065% in the top ten. The receptor was derived from a man aged 18 to 30 in good health. The sequenced sample was naive CD4+ T cells from blood.

Here the CDR3 reads CASSPRASGQYEQYF. DNA of the CDR3: TGTGCCAGCAGCCCCAGGGCTAGCGGGCAGTACGAGCAGTACTTC. This sequence joins TRBV9 and TRBJ2-7; TRBD2 matches at 8 bases. Losses at the gene ends were 4 bases for V and 4 bases for J; bases not matched to a gene: 10. The CDR3 is 15 residues long. Germline values: CDR1 SGDLS, CDR2 YYNGEE.